A selection of T cell receptor beta chains follows, all from one sample in a study of cytomegalovirus exposure and HLA in healthy donors. Generated by immunoSEQ multiplex PCR, the TCRdb table keeps only in-frame clones and is missing some. The sample consists of 130,000 or so clones, around 66% of them appearing once. The material sequenced was PBMCs. Every receptor here comes from a woman between 40 and 50 years old in good health and CMV-seropositive. Both conserved end residues are part of each CDR3. The order of the fields is D gene, V gene, J gene, clone size, CDR3 protein, CDR3 DNA. A D gene is named only where the DNA matches it firmly. The listing skips clone size in some rows; elsewhere it reads once, few, many or a size class.

TRBD1	TRBV29-1	TRBJ2-1	few	CSVDRGLVESNEQFF	TGCAGCGTTGACAGGGGGCTGGTAGAGAGTAATGAGCAGTTCTTC
-	TRBV5-1	TRBJ2-7	-	CASSSTSNEQYF	TGCGCCAGCAGCTCTACGAGCAACGAGCAGTACTTC
-	TRBV30	TRBJ1-4	few	CAWSRGREGEKLFF	TGTGCCTGGAGCCGGGGAAGGGAGGGGGAAAAACTGTTTTTT
TRBD1	TRBV7-9	TRBJ1-1	-	CASSLDRVYTEAFF	TGTGCCAGCAGCCTAGACAGGGTCTACACTGAAGCTTTCTTT
TRBD2	TRBV9	TRBJ2-3	many	CASSTRGVSSTDTQYF	TGTGCCAGCAGCACCCGGGGGGTGTCTAGCACAGATACGCAGTATTTT
-	TRBV6-6	TRBJ1-2	-	CASSSQGGHGYPF	TGTGCCAGCAGTTCCCAGGGCGGACATGGCTACCCCTTC
TRBD1	TRBV5-1	TRBJ1-3	-	CASSPGTGTSGNTIYF	TGCGCCAGCAGCCCAGGGACAGGAACCTCTGGAAACACCATATATTTT
TRBD2	TRBV6-5	TRBJ2-1	-	CASSYLAGGPGFFF	TGTGCCAGCAGCTATCTAGCGGGGGGGCCTGGTTTTTTCTTC
-	TRBV6-5	TRBJ1-6	few	CATRLRNSPLHF	TGTGCCACCCGGTTACGGAATTCACCCCTCCACTTT
TRBD1	TRBV2	TRBJ2-7	-	CASTAQGATYEQYF	TGTGCCAGTACGGCCCAGGGGGCAACCTACGAGCAGTACTTC
-	TRBV6-4	TRBJ1-5	-	CATKADGEPNQPQHF	TGTGCCACCAAGGCGGATGGAGAACCCAATCAGCCCCAGCATTTT
-	TRBV18	TRBJ1-1	-	CASSPGTLDTEAFF	TGTGCCAGCTCACCAGGGACACTGGACACTGAAGCTTTCTTT
-	TRBV6-6	TRBJ2-1	-	CASTQGIGGEQFF	TGTGCCAGCACCCAAGGGATAGGGGGTGAGCAGTTCTTC
TRBD2	TRBV5-3	TRBJ2-2	-	CARSLDFAGANTGELFF	TGTGCCAGAAGCTTGGACTTCGCGGGGGCGAACACCGGGGAGCTGTTTTTT
TRBD2	TRBV18	TRBJ2-2	-	CASSFTTSPTGELFF	TGTGCCAGCTCATTCACGACTAGCCCAACCGGGGAGCTGTTTTTT
TRBD2	TRBV28	TRBJ2-7	-	CASSLVIAGEQYF	TGTGCCAGCAGTTTAGTGATAGCGGGTGAGCAGTACTTC
TRBD2	TRBV6-4	TRBJ2-5	-	CASSPTSGGPPSQETQYF	TGTGCCAGCAGCCCGACTAGCGGGGGGCCCCCGTCTCAAGAGACCCAGTACTTC
-	TRBV19	TRBJ1-4	-	CASSGQPNEKLFF	TGTGCCAGTAGTGGACAGCCTAATGAAAAACTGTTTTTT
-	TRBV25-1	TRBJ2-7	-	CASAGLYSYEQYF	TGTGCCAGCGCCGGACTATACTCCTACGAGCAGTACTTC
-	TRBV4-2	TRBJ1-3	few	CASSHATGNSGNTIYF	TGTGCCAGCAGCCACGCGACAGGTAACTCTGGAAACACCATATATTTT
-	TRBV14	TRBJ1-1	-	CASSQWSRGDTEAFF	TGTGCCAGCAGCCAGTGGTCCCGGGGAGACACTGAAGCTTTCTTT
-	TRBV18	TRBJ2-7	-	CASSPLLVPVPRTVTYEQYF	TGTGCCAGCTCACCTCTGCTGGTGCCTGTCCCGAGGACAGTGACCTACGAGCAGTACTTC
-	TRBV16	TRBJ1-3	-	CASSQSGVGNTIYF	TGTGCCAGCAGCCAATCAGGGGTCGGAAACACCATATATTTT
TRBD1	TRBV7-6	TRBJ1-2	-	CASSQGQGRLGYTF	TGTGCCAGCAGCCAGGGACAGGGGAGACTTGGCTACACCTTC
TRBD1	TRBV10-1	TRBJ2-7	-	CASREGQGATQYF	TGCGCCAGCAGGGAGGGACAGGGGGCAACGCAGTACTTC
TRBD1	TRBV10-2	TRBJ2-5	few	CASSEWGTGTQETQYF	TGCGCCAGCAGTGAGTGGGGGACAGGGACACAAGAGACCCAGTACTTC
TRBD2	TRBV7-6	TRBJ2-5	few	CASSFGLAYTETQYF	TGTGCCAGCAGCTTTGGACTAGCTTATACGGAGACCCAGTACTTC